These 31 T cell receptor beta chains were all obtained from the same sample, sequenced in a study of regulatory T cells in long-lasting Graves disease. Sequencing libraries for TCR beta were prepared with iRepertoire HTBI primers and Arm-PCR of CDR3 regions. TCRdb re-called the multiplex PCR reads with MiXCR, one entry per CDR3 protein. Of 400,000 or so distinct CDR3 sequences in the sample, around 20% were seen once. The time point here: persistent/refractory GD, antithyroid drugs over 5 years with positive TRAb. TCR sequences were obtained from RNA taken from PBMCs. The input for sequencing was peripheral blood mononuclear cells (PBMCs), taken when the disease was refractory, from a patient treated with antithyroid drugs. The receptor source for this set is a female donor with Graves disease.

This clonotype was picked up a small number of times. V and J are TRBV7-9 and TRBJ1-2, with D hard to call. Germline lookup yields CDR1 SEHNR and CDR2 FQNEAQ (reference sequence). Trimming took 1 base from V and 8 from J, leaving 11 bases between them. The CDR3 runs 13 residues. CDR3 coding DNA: TGTGCCAGCAGCTTAGGGGAAGTCACAGGCTACACCTTC. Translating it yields CASSLGEVTGYTF.

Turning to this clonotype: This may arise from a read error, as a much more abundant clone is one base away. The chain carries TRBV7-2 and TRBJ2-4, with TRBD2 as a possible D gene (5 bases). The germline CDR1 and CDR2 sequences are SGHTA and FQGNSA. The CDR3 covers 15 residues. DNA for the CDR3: TGTGCCAACAGCCAAGTCCCGGGGTTCAAAAACATTCAGTACTTC. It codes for CANSQVPGFKNIQYF.

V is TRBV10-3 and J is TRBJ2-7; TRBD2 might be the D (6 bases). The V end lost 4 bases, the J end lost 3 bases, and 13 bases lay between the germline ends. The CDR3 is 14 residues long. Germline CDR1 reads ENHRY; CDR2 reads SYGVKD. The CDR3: CAISASGQNYEQYF. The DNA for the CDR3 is TGTGCCATCAGTGCCAGCGGGCAAAACTACGAGCAGTACTTC.

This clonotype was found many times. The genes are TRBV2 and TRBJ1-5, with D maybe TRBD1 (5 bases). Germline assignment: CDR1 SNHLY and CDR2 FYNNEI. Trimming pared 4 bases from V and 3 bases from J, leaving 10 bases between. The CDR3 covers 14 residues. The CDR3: CASSVGQANQPQHF. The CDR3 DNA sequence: TGTGCCAGCAGTGTAGGACAAGCCAATCAGCCCCAGCATTTT.

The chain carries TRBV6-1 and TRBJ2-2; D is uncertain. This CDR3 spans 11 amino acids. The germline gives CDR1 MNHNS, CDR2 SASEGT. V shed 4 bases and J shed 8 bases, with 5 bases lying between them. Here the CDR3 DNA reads TGTGCCAGCAGTGCGGTGGGGGAGCTGTTTTTT. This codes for CASSAVGELFF.

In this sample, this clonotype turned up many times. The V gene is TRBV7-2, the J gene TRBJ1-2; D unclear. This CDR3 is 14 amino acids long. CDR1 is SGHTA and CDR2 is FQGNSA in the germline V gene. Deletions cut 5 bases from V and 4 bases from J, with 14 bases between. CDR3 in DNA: TGTGCCAGCAGCCTCATAGGGATCCCCTATGGCTACACCTTC. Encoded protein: CASSLIGIPYGYTF.

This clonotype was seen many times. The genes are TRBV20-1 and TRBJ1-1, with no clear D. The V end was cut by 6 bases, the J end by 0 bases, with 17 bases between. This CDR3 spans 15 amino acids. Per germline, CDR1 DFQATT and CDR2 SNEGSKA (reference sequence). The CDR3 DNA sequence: TGCAGTGCGAGTAGGGTTTCCACCTTGAACACTGAAGCTTTCTTT. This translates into CSASRVSTLNTEAFF.

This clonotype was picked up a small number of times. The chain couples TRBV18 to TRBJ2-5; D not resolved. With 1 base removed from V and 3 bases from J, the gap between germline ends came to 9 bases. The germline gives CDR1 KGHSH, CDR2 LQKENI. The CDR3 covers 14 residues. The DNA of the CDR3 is TGTGCCAGCTCACCACTAGGCTCAGAAGAGACCCAGTACTTC. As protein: CASSPLGSEETQYF. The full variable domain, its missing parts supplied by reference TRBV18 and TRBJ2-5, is NAGVMQNPRHLVRRRGQEARLRCSPMKGHSHVYWYRQLPEEGLKFMVYLQKENIIDESGMPKERFSAEFPKEGPSILRIQQVVRGDSAAYFCASSPLGSEETQYFGPGTRLLVL.

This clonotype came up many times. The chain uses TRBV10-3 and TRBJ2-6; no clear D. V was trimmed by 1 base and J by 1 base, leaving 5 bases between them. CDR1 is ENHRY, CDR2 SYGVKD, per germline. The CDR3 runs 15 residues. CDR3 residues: CAISEFESGANVLTF. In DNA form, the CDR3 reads TGTGCCATCAGTGAGTTCGAGTCTGGGGCCAACGTCCTGACTTTC.

The CDR3 here is CASSHARTSGNQGWTGELFF. DNA for the CDR3: TGTGCCAGCAGCCATGCACGGACTAGCGGGAATCAAGGGTGGACCGGGGAGCTGTTTTTT. J is TRBJ2-2 and V is TRBV4-2, with 12 bases fitting TRBD2. CDR1 is LGHNA, CDR2 YNFKEQ, per germline. V shed 3 bases, J shed 5 bases, and the junction held 16 bases outside the gene matches. The length of the CDR3 is 20 residues.

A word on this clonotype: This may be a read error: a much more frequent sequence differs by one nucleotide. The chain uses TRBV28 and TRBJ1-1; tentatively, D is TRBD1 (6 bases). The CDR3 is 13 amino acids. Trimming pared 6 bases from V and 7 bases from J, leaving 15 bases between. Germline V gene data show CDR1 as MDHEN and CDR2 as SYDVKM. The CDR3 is CASRSGTRVEAFF. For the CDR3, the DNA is TGTGCCAGCAGGTCCGGGACAAGGGTTGAAGCTTTCTTT.

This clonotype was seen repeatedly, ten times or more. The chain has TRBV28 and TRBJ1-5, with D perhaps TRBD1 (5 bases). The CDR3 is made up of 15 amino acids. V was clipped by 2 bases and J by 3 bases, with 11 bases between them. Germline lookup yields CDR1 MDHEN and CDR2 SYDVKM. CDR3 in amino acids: CASSLMGRDNQPQHF. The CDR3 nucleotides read TGTGCCAGCAGTTTAATGGGACGGGACAATCAGCCCCAGCATTTT.

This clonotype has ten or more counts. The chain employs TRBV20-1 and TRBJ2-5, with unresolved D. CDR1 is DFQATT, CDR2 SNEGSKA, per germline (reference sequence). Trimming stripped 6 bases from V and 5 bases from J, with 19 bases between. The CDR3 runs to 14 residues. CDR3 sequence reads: CSAPPSWLTETQYF. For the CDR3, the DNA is TGCAGTGCCCCCCCTTCCTGGCTTACGGAGACCCAGTACTTC.

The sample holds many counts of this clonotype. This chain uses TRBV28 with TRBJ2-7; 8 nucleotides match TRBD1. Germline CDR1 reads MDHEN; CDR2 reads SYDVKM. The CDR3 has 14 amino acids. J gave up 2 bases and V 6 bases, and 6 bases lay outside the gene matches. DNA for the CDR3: TGTGCCAGCAGATCCCAGGGGGCAGCCTACGAGCAGTACTTC. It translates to CASRSQGAAYEQYF.

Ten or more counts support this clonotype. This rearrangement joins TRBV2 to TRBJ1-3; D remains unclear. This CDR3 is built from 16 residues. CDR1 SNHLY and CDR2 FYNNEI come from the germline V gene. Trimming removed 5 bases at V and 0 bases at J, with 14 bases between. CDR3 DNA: TGTGCCAGCAGTCGGGTTTTAGCGAGCTCTGGAAACACCATATATTTT. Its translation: CASSRVLASSGNTIYF.

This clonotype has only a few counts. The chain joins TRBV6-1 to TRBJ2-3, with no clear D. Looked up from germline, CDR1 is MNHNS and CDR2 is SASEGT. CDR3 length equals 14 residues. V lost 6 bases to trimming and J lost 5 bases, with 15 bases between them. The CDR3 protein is CASRLTPMEDTQYF. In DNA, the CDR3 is TGTGCCAGCAGGCTCACGCCCATGGAAGATACGCAGTATTTT.

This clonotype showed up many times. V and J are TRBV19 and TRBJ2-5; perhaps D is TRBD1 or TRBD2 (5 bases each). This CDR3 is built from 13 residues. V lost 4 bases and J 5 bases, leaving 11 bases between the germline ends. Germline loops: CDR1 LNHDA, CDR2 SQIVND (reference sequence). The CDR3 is CASSTAGTETQYF. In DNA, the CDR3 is TGTGCCAGTAGTACCGCCGGGACGGAGACCCAGTACTTC.

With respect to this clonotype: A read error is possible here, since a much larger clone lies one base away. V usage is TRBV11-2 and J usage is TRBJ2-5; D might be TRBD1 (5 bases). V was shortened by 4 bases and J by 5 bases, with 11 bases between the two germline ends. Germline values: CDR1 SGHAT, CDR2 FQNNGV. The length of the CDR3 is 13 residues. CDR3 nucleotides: TGTGCCAGCAGCTCCGGAAAGGGGGAGACCCAGTACTTC. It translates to CASSSGKGETQYF.

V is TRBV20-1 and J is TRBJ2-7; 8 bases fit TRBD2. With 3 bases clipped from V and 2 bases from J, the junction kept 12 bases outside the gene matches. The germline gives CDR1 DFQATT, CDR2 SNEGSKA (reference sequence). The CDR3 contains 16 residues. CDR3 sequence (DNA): TGCAGTGCTAGGACCTCACTAGCGGAAGACCCCTACGAGCAGTACTTC. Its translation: CSARTSLAEDPYEQYF.

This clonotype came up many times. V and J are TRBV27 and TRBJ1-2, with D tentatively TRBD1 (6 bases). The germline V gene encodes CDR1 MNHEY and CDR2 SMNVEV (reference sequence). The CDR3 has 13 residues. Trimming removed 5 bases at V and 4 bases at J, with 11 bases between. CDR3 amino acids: CASSNGQLYGYTF. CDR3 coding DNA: TGTGCCAGCAGTAACGGACAGCTCTATGGCTACACCTTC.

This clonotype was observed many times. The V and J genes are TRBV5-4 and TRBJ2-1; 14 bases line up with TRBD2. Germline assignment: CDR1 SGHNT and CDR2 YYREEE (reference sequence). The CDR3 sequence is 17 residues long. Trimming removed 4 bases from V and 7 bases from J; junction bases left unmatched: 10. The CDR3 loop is CASSPGLAGVKVNEQFF. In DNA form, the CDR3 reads TGTGCCAGCAGCCCGGGACTAGCGGGAGTCAAGGTAAATGAGCAGTTCTTC.

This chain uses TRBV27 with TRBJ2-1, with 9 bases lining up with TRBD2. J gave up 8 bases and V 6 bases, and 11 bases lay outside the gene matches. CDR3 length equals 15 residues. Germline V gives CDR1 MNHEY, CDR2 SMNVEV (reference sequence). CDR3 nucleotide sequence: TGTGCCAGCAGCCGACTAGCGGACCCGGGGGATGAGCAGTTCTTC. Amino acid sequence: CASSRLADPGDEQFF.

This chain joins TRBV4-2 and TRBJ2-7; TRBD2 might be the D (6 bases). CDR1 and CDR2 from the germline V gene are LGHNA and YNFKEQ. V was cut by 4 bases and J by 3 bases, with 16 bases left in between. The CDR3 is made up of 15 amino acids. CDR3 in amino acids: CASSREADYGYEQYF. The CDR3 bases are TGTGCCAGCAGCCGGGAAGCGGACTACGGCTACGAGCAGTACTTC.

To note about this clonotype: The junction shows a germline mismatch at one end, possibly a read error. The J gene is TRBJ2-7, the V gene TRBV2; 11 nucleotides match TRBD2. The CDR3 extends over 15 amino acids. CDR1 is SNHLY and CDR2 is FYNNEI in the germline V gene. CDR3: CASSPLAGVTYGQYF. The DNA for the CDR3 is TGTGCCAGCAGCCCACTAGCGGGAGTAACCTACGGGCAGTACTTC. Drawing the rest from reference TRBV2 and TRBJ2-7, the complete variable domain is EPEVTQTPSHQVTQMGQEVILRCVPISNHLYFYWYRQILGQKVEFLVSFYNNEISEKSEIFDDQFSVERPDGSNFTLKIRSTKLEDSAMYFCASSPLAGVTYGQYFGPGTRLTVT.

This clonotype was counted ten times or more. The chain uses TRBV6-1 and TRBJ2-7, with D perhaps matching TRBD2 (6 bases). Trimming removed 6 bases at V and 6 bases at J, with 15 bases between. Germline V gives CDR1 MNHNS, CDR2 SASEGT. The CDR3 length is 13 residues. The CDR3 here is CASRAGGAGEQYF. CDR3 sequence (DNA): TGTGCCAGCAGGGCAGGAGGGGCCGGCGAGCAGTACTTC.

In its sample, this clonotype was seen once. CDR3 sequence: CASSVGGATSTEAFF. The CDR3, as DNA: TGTGCCAGCAGCGTAGGGGGGGCCACTAGTACTGAAGCTTTCTTT. The rearrangement joins TRBV9 to TRBJ1-1; a weak D match, TRBD1 (6 bases). V shed 0 bases and J shed 5 bases, with 14 bases lying between them. Per germline, CDR1 SGDLS and CDR2 YYNGEE. The CDR3 extends over 15 amino acids. The variable domain in full, completed from reference TRBV9 and TRBJ1-1, reads DSGVTQTPKHLITATGQRVTLRCSPRSGDLSVYWYQQSLDQGLQFLIQYYNGEERAKGNILERFSAQQFPDLHSELNLSSLELGDSALYFCASSVGGATSTEAFFGQGTRLTVV.

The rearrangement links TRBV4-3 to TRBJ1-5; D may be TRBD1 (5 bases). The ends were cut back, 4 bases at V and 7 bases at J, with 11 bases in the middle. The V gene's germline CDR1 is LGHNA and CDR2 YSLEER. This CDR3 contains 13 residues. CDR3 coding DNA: TGCGCCAGCAGCCCCGAAACAGGCCAGCCCCAGCATTTT. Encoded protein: CASSPETGQPQHF.

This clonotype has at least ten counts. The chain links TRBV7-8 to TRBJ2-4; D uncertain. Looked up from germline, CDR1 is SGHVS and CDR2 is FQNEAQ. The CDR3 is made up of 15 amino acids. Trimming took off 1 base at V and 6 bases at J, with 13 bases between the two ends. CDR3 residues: CASSLGPGPGNIQYF. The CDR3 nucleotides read TGTGCCAGCAGCTTAGGCCCCGGCCCAGGAAACATTCAGTACTTC.

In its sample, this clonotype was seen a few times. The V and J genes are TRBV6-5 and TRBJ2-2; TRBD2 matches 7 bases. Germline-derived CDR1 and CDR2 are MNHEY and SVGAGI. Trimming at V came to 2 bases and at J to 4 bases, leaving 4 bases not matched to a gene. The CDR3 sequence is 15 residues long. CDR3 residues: CASSYGTTSTGELFF. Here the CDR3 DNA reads TGTGCCAGCAGTTACGGGACTACCTCCACCGGGGAGCTGTTTTTT.

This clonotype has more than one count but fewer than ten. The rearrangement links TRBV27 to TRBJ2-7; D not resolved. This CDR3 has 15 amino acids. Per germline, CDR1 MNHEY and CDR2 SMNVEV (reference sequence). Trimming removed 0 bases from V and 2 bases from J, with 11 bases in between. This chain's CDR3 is CASSLSPGDAYEQYF. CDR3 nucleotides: TGTGCCAGCAGTTTATCGCCAGGTGATGCCTACGAGCAGTACTTC.

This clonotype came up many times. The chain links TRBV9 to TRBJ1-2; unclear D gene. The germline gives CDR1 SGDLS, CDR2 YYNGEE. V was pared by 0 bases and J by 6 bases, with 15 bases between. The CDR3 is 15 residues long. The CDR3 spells CASSVDWWGGNGYTF. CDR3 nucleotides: TGTGCCAGCAGCGTAGATTGGTGGGGAGGTAATGGCTACACCTTC.